The 22 T cell receptor beta chains listed next were all sequenced from one sample in a study of sequential checkpoint blockade in melanoma. Assay used: immunoSEQ multiplex PCR; TCRdb lists only in-frame clones, some missing. There are fewer than 20,000 clones in the sample; 45% to 65% occur only once, and roughly 15% lies in the top ten. Described treatment: randomized to nivolumab then ipilimumab (arm A) or the reverse (arm B). The sample consisted of CD8+ T cells sorted from blood (inferred from file names), taken from a patient given nivolumab and ipilimumab in sequence. These receptors were collected from a human donor with melanoma.

This clone was detected only once. The chain recombines TRBV27 with TRBJ2-1, with 10 positions matching TRBD2. V lost 5 bases, J lost 0 bases, and 16 bases stayed unmatched. The CDR3 consists of 20 residues. Germline V CDR1 and CDR2: MNHEY, SMNVEV (reference sequence). As DNA, the CDR3 is TGTGCCAGCAGTCAACACCCCGGGCTAGCGGGAGTGAGCTCCTACAATGAGCAGTTCTTC. Its protein is CASSQHPGLAGVSSYNEQFF.

This clone was found a few times. This sequence joins TRBV9 and TRBJ1-6; 8 bases are a match to TRBD1. The trim removed 1 base at V and 6 bases at J, leaving 3 bases unmatched. Germline CDR1 and CDR2: SGDLS and YYNGEE. CDR3 length equals 15 residues. CDR3 bases: TGTGCCAGCAGCGTATTAACAGGGGGTAATTCACCCCTCCACTTT. The encoded protein is CASSVLTGGNSPLHF.

This clone was recorded a few times. The chain joins TRBV30 to TRBJ2-7; TRBD1 matches at 9 bases. The CDR3 consists of 15 residues. J gave up 3 bases and V 0 bases, and 6 bases lay outside the gene matches. Germline CDR1 GTSNPN, CDR2 SVGIG (reference sequence). DNA for the CDR3: TGTGCCTGGAGTGTTGACAGGGGGTTCTTCTACGAGCAGTACTTC. It specifies CAWSVDRGFFYEQYF.

The CDR3 protein is CASTGVEETQYF. DNA for the CDR3: TGTGCCAGCACGGGGGTTGAAGAGACCCAGTACTTC. This chain links TRBV28 with TRBJ2-5; TRBD2 might be the D (6 bases). Germline-derived CDR1 and CDR2 are MDHEN and SYDVKM. CDR3 length: 12 amino acids. The ends were cut back, 7 bases at V and 3 bases at J, with 9 bases in the middle.

This clone has only a few counts. The chain has TRBV6-5 and TRBJ1-1; weak D call: TRBD1 (6 bases). The V and J ends lost 0 bases and 4 bases respectively, with 9 bases between them. Germline V gene lookup returns CDR1 MNHEY and CDR2 SVGAGI. This CDR3 spans 14 amino acids. The CDR3 DNA reads TGTGCCAGCAGTTACTCAGGGGGTGGCACTGAAGCTTTCTTT. This encodes CASSYSGGGTEAFF.

The chain couples TRBV4-1 to TRBJ2-1; D possibly corresponds to TRBD2 (5 bases). The CDR3 sequence is 14 residues long. Trimming left V 3 bases short and J 5 bases short, with 11 bases between. Germline V gives CDR1 MGHRA, CDR2 YSYEKL. Here the CDR3 DNA reads TGCGCCAGCAGCCATGCGGACTCAGACAATGAGCAGTTCTTC. Amino acids: CASSHADSDNEQFF.

This rearrangement joins TRBV6-5 to TRBJ1-5; 8 bases agree with TRBD1. With V trimmed by 5 bases and J by 5 bases, 8 bases remained unmatched. The germline gives CDR1 MNHEY, CDR2 SVGAGI. This CDR3 has 15 residues. CDR3 protein: CASSPDRGHYQPQHF. The DNA for the CDR3 is TGTGCCAGCAGTCCTGACAGGGGTCATTATCAGCCCCAGCATTTT.

The chain couples TRBV27 to TRBJ2-5; D perhaps matches TRBD2 (7 bases). Trimming pared 3 bases from V and 5 bases from J, leaving 19 bases between. Germline CDR1 MNHEY, CDR2 SMNVEV (reference sequence). The CDR3 totals 16 residues. DNA of the CDR3: TGTGCCAGCAGTTTCCGACTAGCAAGGGGGGGGGAGACCCAGTACTTC. It yields the protein CASSFRLARGGETQYF.

The chain combines TRBV19 with TRBJ2-5; the match to TRBD2 covers 9 bases. CDR1 is LNHDA and CDR2 is SQIVND in the germline V gene (reference sequence). This CDR3 has 14 amino acids. The V gene end was trimmed by 2 bases and the J gene end by 2 bases; junction bases not matched to a gene: 0. The CDR3: CASSILAGQETQYF. The DNA for the CDR3 is TGTGCCAGTAGTATACTAGCGGGGCAAGAGACCCAGTACTTC.

V is TRBV5-1 and J is TRBJ1-1, with unresolved D. CDR1 and CDR2 from the germline V gene are SGHRS and YFSETQ. The V and J ends lost 2 bases and 12 bases respectively, with 11 bases between them. This CDR3 has 11 amino acids. The CDR3 reads CASSLGLGTFF. CDR3 bases: TGCGCCAGCAGCTTAGGACTTGGGACTTTCTTT.

CDR3 residues: CASSVDPTGQGLSYEQYF. Written as DNA, the CDR3 is TGTGCCAGCAGCGTCGACCCGACGGGACAGGGTTTGTCCTACGAGCAGTACTTC. J is TRBJ2-7 and V is TRBV9; 9 nucleotides match TRBD1. The CDR3 consists of 18 residues. Looked up from germline, CDR1 is SGDLS and CDR2 is YYNGEE. Trimming cost V 2 bases and J 1 base; bases outside gene matches: 13.

The table lists this clone with a few counts. The rearrangement links TRBV19 to TRBJ2-6, with D perhaps matching TRBD1 (6 bases). Trimming took off 6 bases at V and 4 bases at J, with 13 bases between the two ends. Germline CDR1 and CDR2: LNHDA and SQIVND (reference sequence). The CDR3 consists of 15 residues. In nucleotides, the CDR3 is TGTGCCAGTAGGACACAGGGTTCAGGGGCCAACGTCCTGACTTTC. Translation: CASRTQGSGANVLTF.

This clone has just a few counts. This sequence joins TRBV5-6 and TRBJ1-1, with a tentative D call TRBD1 (6 bases). This CDR3 spans 16 amino acids. Germline V gene sequence: CDR1 SGHDT, CDR2 YYEEEE. V dropped 0 bases and J dropped 4 bases, with 16 bases sitting between them. This CDR3 reads CASSLAGGGLGTEAFF. The CDR3 coding sequence is TGTGCCAGCAGCTTGGCCGGGGGGGGCTTAGGCACTGAAGCTTTCTTT.

The V and J genes are TRBV4-2 and TRBJ2-5, with D possibly TRBD2 on 5 matching bases. The CDR3 consists of 15 residues. Trimming cost V 2 bases and J 5 bases, with 15 bases left between them. Germline lookup yields CDR1 LGHNA and CDR2 YNFKEQ. CDR3 loop: CASSQTGIVMETQYF. The CDR3 DNA reads TGTGCCAGCAGCCAAACGGGAATAGTGATGGAGACCCAGTACTTC.

V gene TRBV7-6 combines with J gene TRBJ2-7; the match to TRBD1 covers 8 bases. This CDR3 is built from 13 residues. CDR1 and CDR2 from the germline V gene are SGHVS and FNYEAQ. V gave up 3 bases and J gave up 6 bases; unmatched junction bases: 4. The CDR3 reads CASSFQGAAEQYF. The CDR3 DNA reads TGTGCCAGCAGCTTTCAGGGGGCGGCCGAGCAGTACTTC. Using reference TRBV7-6 and TRBJ2-7 for the parts outside the CDR3, the full variable domain is GAGVSQSPRYKVTKRGQDVALRCDPISGHVSLYWYRQALGQGPEFLTYFNYEAQQDKSGLPNDRFSAERPEGSISTLTIQRTEQRDSAMYRCASSFQGAAEQYFGPGTRLTVT.

This chain uses TRBV2 with TRBJ2-7; 8 bases fit TRBD1. This CDR3 is 14 amino acids long. The V gene end was trimmed by 6 bases and the J gene end by 0 bases; junction bases not matched to a gene: 4. Germline CDR1 and CDR2: SNHLY and FYNNEI. The CDR3 coding sequence is TGTGCCAGCAGGAACAGGGGGAGCTCCTACGAGCAGTACTTC. Translating it yields CASRNRGSSYEQYF.

The chain combines TRBV19 with TRBJ1-1; TRBD1 matches at 10 bases. Germline CDR1 LNHDA, CDR2 SQIVND (reference sequence). This CDR3 has 16 amino acids. Germline trimming cut 10 bases from V and 0 bases from J; bases unmatched to any gene: 11. CDR3 loop: CATAGWTGGVNTEAFF. The CDR3, as DNA: TGTGCCACCGCTGGGTGGACAGGGGGTGTGAACACTGAAGCTTTCTTT.

The chain employs TRBV2 and TRBJ2-4, with 8 bases matching TRBD2. V dropped 6 bases and J dropped 0; count of bases not matched to a gene: 13. Germline CDR1 is SNHLY and CDR2 is FYNNEI. The CDR3 sequence is 18 residues long. CDR3 loop: CASSDFLTGGVAKNIQYF. The CDR3 nucleotides read TGTGCCAGCAGCGATTTTTTAACGGGGGGGGTAGCCAAAAACATTCAGTACTTC. The full variable domain, rest sourced from reference TRBV2 and TRBJ2-4, is EPEVTQTPSHQVTQMGQEVILRCVPISNHLYFYWYRQILGQKVEFLVSFYNNEISEKSEIFDDQFSVERPDGSNFTLKIRSTKLEDSAMYFCASSDFLTGGVAKNIQYFGAGTRLSVL.

The chain has TRBV7-2 and TRBJ2-1, with a weak D call TRBD2 (6 bases). Per germline, CDR1 SGHTA and CDR2 FQGNSA. V was shortened by 6 bases and J by 8 bases, with 26 bases between the two germline ends. The CDR3 is made up of 17 amino acids. The CDR3 region has the DNA TGTGCCAGCAGTCTAGGCTATGGCGGTGCGTCGGGAGATGAGCAGTTCTTC. Its protein product is CASSLGYGGASGDEQFF.

V is TRBV5-6 and J is TRBJ2-7; D is perhaps TRBD2 (6 bases). The V end lost 0 bases, the J end lost 5 bases, and 15 bases lay between the germline ends. Germline V CDR1 and CDR2: SGHDT, YYEEEE. CDR3 length: 15 residues. CDR3 in amino acids: CASSLGFGGAHEQYF. The CDR3 DNA reads as TGTGCCAGCAGCTTGGGGTTCGGAGGGGCCCACGAGCAGTACTTC. The whole variable domain, filled in from reference TRBV5-6 and TRBJ2-7, reads DAGVTQSPTHLIKTRGQQVTLRCSPKSGHDTVSWYQQALGQGPQFIFQYYEEEERQRGNFPDRFSGHQFPNYSSELNVNALLLGDSALYLCASSLGFGGAHEQYFGPGTRLTVT.

This clone appeared a few times. This chain joins TRBV13 and TRBJ2-6, with D possibly TRBD1 on 5 matching bases. Trimming pared 0 bases from V and 1 base from J, leaving 7 bases between. The CDR3 sequence is 16 residues long. From germline, CDR1 is PRHDT and CDR2 FYEKMQ (reference sequence). CDR3 DNA sequence: TGTGCCAGCAGCTTAGGCAGGGTATCTGGGGCCAACGTCCTGACTTTC. This gives the protein CASSLGRVSGANVLTF.

The chain has TRBV30 and TRBJ1-4, with 7 bases fitting TRBD1. The CDR3 totals 16 residues. The V gene end was trimmed by 2 bases and the J gene end by 0 bases; junction bases not matched to a gene: 6. CDR1 is GTSNPN and CDR2 is SVGIG in the germline V gene (reference sequence). As DNA, the CDR3 is TGTGCCTGGAGTAAGGGGGCCCGGGCAACTAATGAAAAACTGTTTTTT. This encodes CAWSKGARATNEKLFF.